This T cell receptor beta chain was observed in a study of T cells in tuberculosis. Study as a whole: A South African cohort included IGRA-negative adolescents, latently infected IGRA-positive adolescents and adults with active tuberculosis.

The germline CDR1 and CDR2 sequences are SGHKS and YYEKEE (reference sequence). V was pared by 4 bases and J by 4 bases, with 5 bases of the junction left unmatched. The CDR3 covers 14 residues. Profiled with immunoSEQ multiplex PCR; TCRdb holds only in-frame clones, not every one. The top ten hold roughly 6.4% of the sample, which has about 35,000 clones, over 85% seen once. The sequenced material came from PBMCs. The sequence was collected from a donor aged 10-29 years with latent tuberculosis or without tuberculosis infection. The chain uses TRBV5-5 and TRBJ1-2; the match to TRBD1 covers 9 bases. The CDR3 DNA is TGTGCCAGCAGCGCCGGACAGGGGAGCTATGGCTACACCTTC. This encodes CASSAGQGSYGYTF.